These 27 T cell receptor beta chains were all obtained from the same sample, sequenced in a study of T cell repertoires in cytomegalovirus infection. TCRdb independently ran MiXCR on the reads; one entry per CDR3 protein. In the table there are some 180,000 distinct CDR3 sequences, 17% of which are singletons. Sequenced: CD8+ T cells from PBMCs. The source is a human donor in good health (CMV status not recorded). Some clones in this sample may be carry-over from other donors' samples.

The chain joins TRBV28 to TRBJ2-4; 11 positions agree with TRBD1. The germline V gene has CDR1 MDHEN and CDR2 SYDVKM. There are 16 residues in the CDR3. Unmatched junction bases numbered 13, after V lost 7 bases and J lost 8 bases. DNA of the CDR3: TGTGCCAGCACCCACCGCCGGGGGACAGGGGGTGACATTCAGTACTTC. Protein product: CASTHRRGTGGDIQYF.

The chain is built from TRBV27 and TRBJ2-4; either TRBD1 or TRBD2 may fit D (5 bases each). Germline CDR1 and CDR2: MNHEY and SMNVEV (reference sequence). CDR3 size: 15 residues. V lost 4 bases and J 5 bases, leaving 15 bases between the germline ends. CDR3: CASSSNLGPENIQYF. CDR3 nucleotides: TGTGCCAGCAGTTCCAACCTGGGACCGGAAAACATTCAGTACTTC.

This clonotype has just a few counts. V usage is TRBV7-9 and J usage is TRBJ2-1; D may be TRBD2 (5 bases). The CDR3 is 19 residues long. Germline V gene data show CDR1 as SEHNR and CDR2 as FQNEAQ (reference sequence). The V end lost 4 bases, the J end lost 1 base, and 23 bases lay between the germline ends. CDR3: CASSYPTRRTPRSYNEQFF. The CDR3 bases are TGTGCCAGCAGCTACCCTACTAGAAGGACCCCTCGGTCCTACAATGAGCAGTTCTTC.

This clonotype was seen only a few times. V is TRBV29-1 and J is TRBJ2-7; no firm D call. Trimming shortened V by 4 bases and J by 0 bases, and 10 bases separated the two germline ends. Germline loops: CDR1 SQVTM, CDR2 ANQGSEA. The CDR3 sequence is 13 residues long. CDR3 nucleotide sequence: TGCAGCGTTGTTCCGAAGAGCTCCTACGAGCAGTACTTC. Translating it yields CSVVPKSSYEQYF.

The chain links TRBV6-2 or TRBV6-3 to TRBJ2-1; no clear D gene. Germline V lookup: CDR1 MNHEY, CDR2 SVGEGT. V was cut by 0 bases and J by 6 bases, with 6 bases left in between. CDR3 length: 13 amino acids. The DNA for the CDR3 is TGTGCCAGCAGTTACTCGAACAGCAATGAGCAGTTCTTC. It specifies CASSYSNSNEQFF.

This clonotype was seen a few times. The V and J genes are TRBV7-6 and TRBJ1-2, with 8 positions matching TRBD1. The CDR3 has 14 residues. CDR1 is SGHVS, CDR2 FNYEAQ, per germline. V dropped 5 bases and J dropped 5; count of bases not matched to a gene: 7. This CDR3 reads CASSEEDREYGYTF. The DNA for the CDR3 is TGTGCCAGCAGCGAAGAGGACAGGGAGTATGGCTACACCTTC.

V is TRBV6-2 or TRBV6-3 and J is TRBJ2-2, with D tentatively TRBD2 (7 bases). V lost 5 bases and J lost 7, with 14 bases in between. The CDR3 runs 14 residues. Looked up from germline, CDR1 is MNHEY and CDR2 is SVGEGT. CDR3 sequence reads: CASSVRGAGGELFF. The CDR3 DNA is TGTGCCAGCAGTGTTCGGGGGGCTGGCGGGGAGCTGTTTTTT.

The chain recombines TRBV30 with TRBJ1-1, with D possibly matching TRBD1 (6 bases). V lost 4 bases, J lost 3 bases, and 15 bases lay in between. This CDR3 is 14 amino acids long. Germline V gene lookup returns CDR1 GTSNPN and CDR2 SVGIG (reference sequence). CDR3 nucleotides: TGTGCCTGGAACCCGGGGGGCGGGGACACTGAAGCTTTCTTT. Protein sequence: CAWNPGGGDTEAFF.

A few counts support this clonotype. The rearrangement links TRBV28 to TRBJ1-5, with a weak D call TRBD1 (6 bases). The length of the CDR3 is 15 residues. The germline V gene encodes CDR1 MDHEN and CDR2 SYDVKM. Between the trimmed V and J ends, which lost 6 bases and 4 bases, there was a span of 16 bases. DNA of the CDR3: TGTGCCAGCAGCCCCCCCTTCCAGGGGAATCAGCCCCAGCATTTT. Protein product: CASSPPFQGNQPQHF.

This chain joins TRBV7-2 and TRBJ2-7; D is unclear. The CDR3 length is 13 residues. The V end lost 1 base, the J end lost 3 bases, and 7 bases lay between the germline ends. Germline CDR1 reads SGHTA; CDR2 reads FQGNSA. CDR3 loop: CASSLERHYEQYF. CDR3 in DNA: TGTGCCAGCAGCTTAGAGAGACACTACGAGCAGTACTTC.

This clonotype was detected only a few times. V usage is TRBV7-6 and J usage is TRBJ2-5, with a possible D match to TRBD1 (5 bases). Trimming shortened V by 5 bases and J by 0 bases, and 13 bases separated the two germline ends. The germline V gene encodes CDR1 SGHVS and CDR2 FNYEAQ. CDR3 length equals 15 residues. CDR3 amino acids: CASSPPGLDQETQYF. CDR3 coding DNA: TGTGCCAGCAGCCCCCCAGGGCTAGACCAAGAGACCCAGTACTTC.

This clonotype was seen a handful of times. The chain links TRBV19 to TRBJ1-5; maybe TRBD1 (5 bases). The CDR3 loop spans 15 amino acids. V lost 7 bases and J lost 3, with 16 bases in between. The germline gives CDR1 LNHDA, CDR2 SQIVND (reference sequence). This CDR3 reads CASTDPDSFNQPQHF. In nucleotides, the CDR3 is TGTGCCAGTACCGACCCAGACAGCTTCAATCAGCCCCAGCATTTT.

The sample holds a few counts of this clonotype. The chain recombines TRBV7-2 with TRBJ2-3, with D perhaps TRBD1 (5 bases). V was clipped by 5 bases and J by 1 base, with 13 bases between them. CDR1 is SGHTA and CDR2 is FQGNSA in the germline V gene. This CDR3 is built from 15 residues. The CDR3 is CASSPRRGRTDTQYF. Written as DNA, the CDR3 is TGTGCCAGCAGCCCCCGAAGGGGTCGCACAGATACGCAGTATTTT.

V gene TRBV7-6 combines with J gene TRBJ2-2; 7 bases line up with TRBD1. The V gene's germline CDR1 is SGHVS and CDR2 FNYEAQ. The J segment lost 6 bases and the V segment lost 5 bases, leaving 3 bases of the junction unmatched. The CDR3 has 13 amino acids. CDR3 region: CASSPGQAGELFF. In DNA, the CDR3 is TGTGCCAGCAGCCCCGGACAGGCCGGGGAGCTGTTTTTT.

This clonotype was counted only a few times. The J gene is TRBJ2-1, the V gene TRBV7-8; D might be TRBD2 (5 bases). Trimming removed 3 bases at V and 2 bases at J, with 14 bases between. The length of the CDR3 is 16 residues. Germline V gene lookup returns CDR1 SGHVS and CDR2 FQNEAQ. DNA of the CDR3: TGTGCCAGCAGCTTCGTTACAGCGGTTACCTACAATGAGCAGTTCTTC. It translates to CASSFVTAVTYNEQFF.

The rearrangement uses TRBV6-2 or TRBV6-3 and TRBJ1-1; D unclear. V was trimmed by 5 bases and J by 3 bases, leaving 13 bases between them. Germline V lookup: CDR1 MNHEY, CDR2 SVGEGT. The CDR3 runs 14 residues. The CDR3 region is CASSRPAGYTEAFF. DNA of the CDR3: TGTGCCAGCAGTCGACCCGCCGGGTACACTGAAGCTTTCTTT.

This clonotype is labeled medium-sized. The chain is built from TRBV12-3 or TRBV12-4 and TRBJ2-5; maybe TRBD1 (6 bases). Trimming cost V 5 bases and J 0 bases, with 16 bases left between them. This CDR3 has 16 amino acids. For the CDR3, the DNA is TGTGCCAGCAGTCCCGGACTCGGACAGTACCAAGAGACCCAGTACTTC. Amino acid sequence: CASSPGLGQYQETQYF.

This chain uses TRBV24-1 with TRBJ2-1; the D gene is possibly TRBD1 (5 bases). V was trimmed by 6 bases and J by 7 bases, leaving 9 bases between them. This CDR3 spans 12 amino acids. Germline lookup yields CDR1 KGHDR and CDR2 SFDVKD. CDR3 nucleotide sequence: TGTGCCACCAGTACCGGACAAAATGAGCAGTTCTTC. Translation gives CATSTGQNEQFF.

This clonotype was detected many times. The V call is TRBV6-2 or TRBV6-3, the J call TRBJ1-6; tentative D call: TRBD1 (5 bases). Germline V gives CDR1 MNHEY, CDR2 SVGEGT. V lost 5 bases to trimming and J lost 14 bases, with 28 bases between them. The CDR3 has 17 amino acids. The CDR3 nucleotides are TGTGCCAGCAGTCAGAGTATTCTTGGGACTGACCACCATTCCCTCCACTTT. It yields the protein CASSQSILGTDHHSLHF.

This clonotype was seen a handful of times. The rearrangement joins TRBV7-9 to TRBJ1-2, with TRBD1 matching over 7 bases. Germline V gene lookup returns CDR1 SEHNR and CDR2 FQNEAQ (reference sequence). The V and J ends lost 9 bases and 6 bases, in that order; junction bases with no gene match: 10. The CDR3 consists of 13 residues. The CDR3 here is CASRQGGFDGYTF. For the CDR3, the DNA is TGTGCCAGTAGGCAGGGGGGATTCGATGGCTACACCTTC.

This chain uses TRBV9 with TRBJ1-1; D possibly corresponds to TRBD1 (5 bases). This CDR3 is built from 16 residues. Germline values: CDR1 SGDLS, CDR2 YYNGEE. V lost 0 bases to trimming and J lost 5 bases, with 17 bases between them. The CDR3 bases are TGTGCCAGCAGCGTAGCCCGGGCAAGGGGCCAAACTGAAGCTTTCTTT. It is translated as CASSVARARGQTEAFF.

This clonotype was counted between two and nine times. The chain employs TRBV29-1 and TRBJ2-6; D not certain. This CDR3 contains 15 residues. Germline loops: CDR1 SQVTM, CDR2 ANQGSEA. Trimming took off 6 bases at V and 3 bases at J, with 15 bases between the two ends. The CDR3 DNA sequence: TGCAGCGTGATCCAGGCCCTGTTTGGGGCCAACGTCCTGACTTTC. Translated: CSVIQALFGANVLTF.

As for this clonotype: The junction does not match germline at one end; this may be a read error. V usage is TRBV20-1 and J usage is TRBJ1-6; TRBD1 matches 9 bases. Germline V gene sequence: CDR1 DFQATT, CDR2 SNEGSKA (reference sequence). The CDR3 has 17 residues. CDR3 coding DNA: TGCAGTGCTTTACTCCCGGGACAGGGTTCCTACAATTCACCCCTCCACTTT. As protein: CSALLPGQGSYNSPLHF.

J is TRBJ2-2 and V is TRBV4-1, with D tentatively TRBD1 (6 bases). V lost 1 base, J lost 1 base, and 13 bases lay in between. The CDR3 totals 17 residues. From germline, CDR1 is MGHRA and CDR2 YSYEKL. The CDR3 DNA sequence: TGCGCCAGCAGCCAAGGAACACCGGGACAGAACACCGGGGAGCTGTTTTTT. This encodes CASSQGTPGQNTGELFF.

The V gene is TRBV7-2, the J gene TRBJ2-1, with 7 bases that match TRBD1. There are 15 residues in the CDR3. V lost 5 bases and J lost 4; bases outside the gene matches: 8. The V gene's germline CDR1 is SGHTA and CDR2 FQGNSA. This chain's CDR3 is CASSPDRESYNEQFF. The CDR3 nucleotides are TGTGCCAGCAGCCCCGACAGGGAATCATACAATGAGCAGTTCTTC.

The gene calls are TRBV29-1 and TRBJ2-1, with 9 positions matching TRBD2. The ends lost 6 bases at V and 0 bases at J; junction bases unmatched: 3. Germline values: CDR1 SQVTM, CDR2 ANQGSEA. The CDR3 length is 14 residues. Written as DNA, the CDR3 is TGCAGCGTCAGACTAGCGGACTCCTACAATGAGCAGTTCTTC. Protein sequence: CSVRLADSYNEQFF.

The genes are TRBV2 and TRBJ2-3, with 8 bases that match TRBD2. CDR3 length equals 17 residues. The V and J ends lost 8 bases and 8 bases, in that order; junction bases with no gene match: 21. Per germline, CDR1 SNHLY and CDR2 FYNNEI. The CDR3 bases are TGTGCCAGCCAGGCGGGGGGCCCCAGAGAGGAAGAAGGTACGCAGTATTTT. Its translation: CASQAGGPREEEGTQYF.